This paragraph reports one T cell receptor beta chain. What antigen it recognizes has not been identified. Per-base quality was not reported, and no clone a single base away is much larger than it. This sample was taken from a study of beta chain features in type 1 diabetes (dated by TCRdb to 2016 to 2019). Turning to the overall study: No differences in mean age, gender distribution, total cell number or subset yield were found between patients and healthy donors. A total of around 110,000,000 sorted cells were examined across all samples, and RNA yield correlated strongly with the number of cells per subset. The study compared the TCRB repertoires of sorted circulating CD4+ T cell subsets in recently diagnosed type 1 diabetes patients with those in matched healthy donors. Regulatory and stem cell-like memory subsets were obtained from only 8 patients and about 8 healthy donors, while naive and central memory subsets were obtained from all 30 or so donors.

The CDR3 goes from the cysteine to the phenylalanine over 17 residues. The retained sequence is limited to the CDR3, 51 bases, with the frame set at the first base. Trimmed from V: 5 bases; trimmed from J: 6 bases; junction bases lacking a gene match: 14. From the germline V gene, CDR1 is SNHLY and CDR2 is FYNNEI. Findings and caveats that apply to the study as a whole: At VDJ recombination sites, type 1 diabetes patients had fewer insertions and more deleted nucleotides, which implies abnormalities in thymic rearrangement. Only small numbers of individuals were included in the HLA sub-analyses, which left unresolved whether HLA type had any influence on TCRB rearrangement. Type 1 diabetes patients showed a moderate but significant shortening of TCRB CDR3 length in all four CD4+ subsets. PCR may preferentially amplify shorter templates, but because patient and control samples were amplified and corrected together, any resulting skew would affect both groups equally. Sequencing cDNA rather than genomic DNA could over-represent highly expressing activated cells, although activation and CD3 levels did not differ between groups. The naive, central memory and regulatory TCRB repertoires appeared to resemble one another more closely among patients than among healthy donors.

All of the isolated RNA was reverse transcribed with the High Capacity cDNA Reverse Transcription Kit, so expressed TCRB transcripts were sequenced. Deep immunoSEQ sequencing was performed on naive, central memory and regulatory T cell samples, with an average of roughly 3.5 million total reads per sample. Sorted cells were lysed in RLT buffer, and RNA was extracted using DNase-treated RNeasy Micro or Mini kits according to cell number. To prevent cross-contamination, each cell subset was processed individually, whereas patient and healthy donor samples were processed jointly. The immunoSEQ multiplex PCR was used to amplify TCRB sequences from cDNA, yielding 87-bp fragments that span the CDR3 region. The amplicons were sequenced using the Illumina HiSeq platform. The study's processing was this. Synthetic template baselines were used to correct PCR bias computationally, reads within Hamming distance 2 were collapsed together, and singletons that could not be merged were discarded. Reads were aligned against IMGT so that V, D and J genes, CDR3 length and insertions or deletions at six rearrangement sites could be assigned. Within each subset, clonotype counts were normalized to sorted cell number, after which true diversity and Gini coefficients were computed with the tcR R package. The overlap coefficient, calculated on TCRB nucleotide sequences, was used to measure repertoire sharing. As a proxy for the pre-selection repertoire, out-of-frame TCRB sequences from naive cells were analyzed. The clones in this table, taken by TCRdb from immuneACCESS, are in-frame only. Not every clone is retained; where verified, under half of the shortfall comes from an unresolved V gene, and the cause of the rest is unknown. D and trimming were read from the DNA, whereas the V and J calls and clone size are those reported in that table. For this sample there are 200,000 to 300,000 clones; about a tenth appear just once. Jointly, the top ten make up 0.017% of the sample.

A single peripheral blood draw of around 100 mL on average was collected from each donor into heparinised tubes. A BD FACSAria II and a panel including CD45RO, CCR7, CD25, CD127, CD95 and CD27 were used to sort naive, central memory, regulatory and stem cell-like memory CD4+ T cells. A purity above 98% was achieved for all sorted populations. PBMCs were isolated immediately by Lymphoprep density gradient centrifugation and stained directly without culture. So that batch effects would be minimized, each experiment stained and sorted samples in pairs, pairing one healthy donor with one patient. The sample was naive CD4+ T cells from blood. This specimen's cell subset or site label, interpreted: true naive CD4+ T cells. The TCR sequence derives from a man in his thirties or forties with type 1 diabetes. Rearrangement joined TRBV2 to TRBJ1-5, with 9 junctional bases fitting TRBD1. The CDR3 in this case is CASSPTGTGRGGQPQHF. The base sequence is TGTGCCAGCAGTCCAACTGGGACAGGGCGCGGTGGTCAGCCCCAGCATTTT.